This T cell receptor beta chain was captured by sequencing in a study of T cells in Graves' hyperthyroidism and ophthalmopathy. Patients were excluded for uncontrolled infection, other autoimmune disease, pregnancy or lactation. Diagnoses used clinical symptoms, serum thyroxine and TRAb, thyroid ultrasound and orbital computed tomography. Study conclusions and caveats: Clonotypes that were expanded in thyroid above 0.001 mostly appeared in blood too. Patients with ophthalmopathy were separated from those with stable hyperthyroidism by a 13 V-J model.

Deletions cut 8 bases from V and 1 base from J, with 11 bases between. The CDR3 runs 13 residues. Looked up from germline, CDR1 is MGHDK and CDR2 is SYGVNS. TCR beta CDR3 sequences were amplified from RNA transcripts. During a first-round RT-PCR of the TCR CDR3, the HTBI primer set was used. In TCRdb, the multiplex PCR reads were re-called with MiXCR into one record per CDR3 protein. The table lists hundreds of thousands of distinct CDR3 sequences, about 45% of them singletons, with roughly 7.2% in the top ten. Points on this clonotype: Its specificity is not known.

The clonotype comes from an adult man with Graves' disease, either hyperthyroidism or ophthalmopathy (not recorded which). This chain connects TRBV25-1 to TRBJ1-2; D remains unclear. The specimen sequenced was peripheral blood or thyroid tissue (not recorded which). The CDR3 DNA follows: TGTGCCAGCTTTACCGGATATAACTATGGCTACACCTTC. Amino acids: CASFTGYNYGYTF.